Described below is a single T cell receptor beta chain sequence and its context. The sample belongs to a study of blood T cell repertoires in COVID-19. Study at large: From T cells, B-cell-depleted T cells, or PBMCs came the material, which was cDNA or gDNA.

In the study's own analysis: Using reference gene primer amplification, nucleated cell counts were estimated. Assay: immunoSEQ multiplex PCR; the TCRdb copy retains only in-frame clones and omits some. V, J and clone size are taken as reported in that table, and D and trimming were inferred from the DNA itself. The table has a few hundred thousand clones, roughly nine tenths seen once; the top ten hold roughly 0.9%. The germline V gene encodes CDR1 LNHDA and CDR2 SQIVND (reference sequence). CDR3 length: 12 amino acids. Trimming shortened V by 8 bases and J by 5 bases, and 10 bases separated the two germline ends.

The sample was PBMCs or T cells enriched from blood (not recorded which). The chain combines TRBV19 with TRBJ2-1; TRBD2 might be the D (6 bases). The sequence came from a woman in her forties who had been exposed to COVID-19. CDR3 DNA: TGTGCCAGTGGGAGGATCCACAATGAGCAGTTCTTC. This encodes CASGRIHNEQFF.